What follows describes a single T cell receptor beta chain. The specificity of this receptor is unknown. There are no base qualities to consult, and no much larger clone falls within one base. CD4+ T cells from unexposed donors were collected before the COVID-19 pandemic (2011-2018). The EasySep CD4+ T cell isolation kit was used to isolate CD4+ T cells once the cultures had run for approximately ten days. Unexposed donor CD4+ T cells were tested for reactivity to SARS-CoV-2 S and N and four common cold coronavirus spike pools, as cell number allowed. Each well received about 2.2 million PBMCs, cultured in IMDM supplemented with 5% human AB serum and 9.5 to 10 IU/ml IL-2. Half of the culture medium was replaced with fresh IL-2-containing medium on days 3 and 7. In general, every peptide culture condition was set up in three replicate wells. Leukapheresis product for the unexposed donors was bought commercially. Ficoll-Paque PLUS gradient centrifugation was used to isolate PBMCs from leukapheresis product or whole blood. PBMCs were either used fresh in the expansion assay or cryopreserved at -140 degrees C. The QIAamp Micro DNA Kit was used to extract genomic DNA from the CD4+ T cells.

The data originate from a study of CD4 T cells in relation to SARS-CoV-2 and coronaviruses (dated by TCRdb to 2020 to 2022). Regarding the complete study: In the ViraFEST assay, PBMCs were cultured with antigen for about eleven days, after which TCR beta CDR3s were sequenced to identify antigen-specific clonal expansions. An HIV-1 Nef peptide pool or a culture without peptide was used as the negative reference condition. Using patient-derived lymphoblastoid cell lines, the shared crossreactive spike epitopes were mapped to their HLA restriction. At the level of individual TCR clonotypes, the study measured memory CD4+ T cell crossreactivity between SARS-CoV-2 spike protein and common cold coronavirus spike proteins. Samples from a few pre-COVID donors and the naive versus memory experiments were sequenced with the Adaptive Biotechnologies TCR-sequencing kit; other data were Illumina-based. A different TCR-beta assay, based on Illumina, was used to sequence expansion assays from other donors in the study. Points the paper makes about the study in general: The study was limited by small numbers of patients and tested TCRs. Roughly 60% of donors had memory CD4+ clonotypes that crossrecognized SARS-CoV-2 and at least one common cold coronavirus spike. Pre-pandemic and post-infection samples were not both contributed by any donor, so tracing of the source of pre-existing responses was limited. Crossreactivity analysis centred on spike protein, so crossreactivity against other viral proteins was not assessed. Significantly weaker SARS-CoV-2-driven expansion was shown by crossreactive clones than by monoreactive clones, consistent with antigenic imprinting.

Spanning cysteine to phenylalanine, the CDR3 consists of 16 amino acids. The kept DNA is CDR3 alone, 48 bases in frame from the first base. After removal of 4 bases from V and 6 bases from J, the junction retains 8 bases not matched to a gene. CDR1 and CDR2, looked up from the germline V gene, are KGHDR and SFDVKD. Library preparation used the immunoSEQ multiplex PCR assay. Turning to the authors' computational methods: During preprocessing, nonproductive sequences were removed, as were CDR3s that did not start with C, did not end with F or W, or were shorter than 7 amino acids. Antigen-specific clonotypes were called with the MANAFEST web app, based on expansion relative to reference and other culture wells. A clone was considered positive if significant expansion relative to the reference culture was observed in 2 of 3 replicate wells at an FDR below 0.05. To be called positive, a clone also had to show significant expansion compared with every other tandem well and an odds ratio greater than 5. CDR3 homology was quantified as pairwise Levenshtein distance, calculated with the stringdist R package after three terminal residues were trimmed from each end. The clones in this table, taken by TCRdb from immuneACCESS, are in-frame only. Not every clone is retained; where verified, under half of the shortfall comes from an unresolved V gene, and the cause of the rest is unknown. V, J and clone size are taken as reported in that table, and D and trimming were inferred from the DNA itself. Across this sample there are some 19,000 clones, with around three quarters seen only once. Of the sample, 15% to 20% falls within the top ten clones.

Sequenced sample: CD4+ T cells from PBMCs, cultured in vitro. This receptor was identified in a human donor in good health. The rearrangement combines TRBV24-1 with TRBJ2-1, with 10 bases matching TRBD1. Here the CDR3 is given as CATSDISGTGANEQFF. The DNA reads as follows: TGTGCCACCAGTGACATCTCCGGGACAGGGGCCAATGAGCAGTTCTTC.